A single sample is the source of the 13 T cell receptor beta chains below, sequenced in a study of T cells in Graves' hyperthyroidism and ophthalmopathy. Amplification yielded TCR beta CDR3 regions, with RNA transcripts as the source. Using the HTBI primer set, a first-round RT-PCR was run on the TCR CDR3. TCRdb called the multiplex PCR reads again in MiXCR, with one record for every CDR3 protein. The sample yields 300,000 to 400,000 distinct CDR3 sequences, under 25% seen once. Specimen: blood. The source is a woman between 45 and 60 years old with Graves' hyperthyroidism.

V is TRBV2 and J is TRBJ1-6; the match to TRBD1 covers 8 bases. The germline V gene has CDR1 SNHLY and CDR2 FYNNEI. V trimming: 8 bases; J trimming: 6 bases; junction bases outside the gene matches: 6. The CDR3 has 14 amino acids. CDR3 amino acids: CASRTGRINSPLHF. Written as DNA, the CDR3 is TGTGCCAGCCGGACAGGGCGGATTAATTCACCCCTCCACTTT. The variable domain in full, with the rest retrieved from reference TRBV2 and TRBJ1-6, is EPEVTQTPSHQVTQMGQEVILRCVPISNHLYFYWYRQILGQKVEFLVSFYNNEISEKSEIFDDQFSVERPDGSNFTLKIRSTKLEDSAMYFCASRTGRINSPLHFGNGTRLTVT.

J is TRBJ2-7 and V is TRBV29-1, with TRBD1 identical over 9 bases. The CDR3 is 13 residues long. V lost 5 bases and J lost 5; bases outside the gene matches: 7. The germline gives CDR1 SQVTM, CDR2 ANQGSEA. For the CDR3, the DNA is TGCAGCGTTCGAGGACAGGGGTCCCACGAGCAGTACTTC. It codes for CSVRGQGSHEQYF.

In DNA form, the CDR3 reads TGCAGTGCTCATACACCCCCTAATGAAAAACTGTTTTTT. It codes for CSAHTPPNEKLFF. V and J are TRBV20-1 and TRBJ1-4; D unresolved. The CDR3 length is 13 residues. The V end lost 5 bases, the J end lost 3 bases, and 10 bases lay between the germline ends. The germline CDR1 and CDR2 sequences are DFQATT and SNEGSKA (reference sequence).

This clonotype was recorded many times. This chain uses TRBV18 with TRBJ2-7; 9 nucleotides agree with TRBD1. The CDR3 runs to 15 residues. CDR1 and CDR2 from the germline V gene are KGHSH and LQKENI. With 1 base clipped from V and 0 bases from J, the junction kept 1 base outside the gene matches. Here the CDR3 reads CASSPLDRGSYEQYF. CDR3 coding DNA: TGTGCCAGCTCACCACTGGACAGGGGCTCCTACGAGCAGTACTTC. Variable domain in full (rest from reference TRBV18 and TRBJ2-7): NAGVMQNPRHLVRRRGQEARLRCSPMKGHSHVYWYRQLPEEGLKFMVYLQKENIIDESGMPKERFSAEFPKEGPSILRIQQVVRGDSAAYFCASSPLDRGSYEQYFGPGTRLTVT.

The V gene is TRBV2, the J gene TRBJ2-2; D is uncertain. Germline V gives CDR1 SNHLY, CDR2 FYNNEI. The CDR3 spans 14 residues. Trimming shortened V by 6 bases and J by 3 bases, and 11 bases separated the two germline ends. The CDR3, as DNA: TGTGCCAGCAGATCGGGCAGAGACACCGGGGAGCTGTTTTTT. Translating it yields CASRSGRDTGELFF.

This clonotype was recorded many times. This rearrangement joins TRBV18 to TRBJ2-3; D uncertain. Trimming stripped 2 bases from V and 0 bases from J, with 3 bases between. The CDR3 sequence is 13 residues long. Germline CDR1 reads KGHSH; CDR2 reads LQKENI. Here the CDR3 DNA reads TGTGCCAGCTCACCAGATAGCACAGATACGCAGTATTTT. This gives the protein CASSPDSTDTQYF.

V and J are TRBV20-1 and TRBJ1-1; D gene uncertain. Germline V lookup: CDR1 DFQATT, CDR2 SNEGSKA (reference sequence). This CDR3 is 13 amino acids long. The ends were cut back, 2 bases at V and 1 base at J, with 8 bases in the middle. CDR3: CSARKQRNTEAFF. DNA for the CDR3: TGCAGTGCTAGAAAGCAAAGGAACACTGAAGCTTTCTTT.

This clonotype has at least ten counts. This chain joins TRBV20-1 and TRBJ2-7; 11 nucleotides align to TRBD2. V lost 3 bases to trimming and J lost 2 bases; unmatched junction nucleotides: 9. The CDR3 extends over 16 amino acids. Germline assignment: CDR1 DFQATT and CDR2 SNEGSKA (reference sequence). The CDR3 region has the DNA TGCAGTGCTAGGGGGAACCTAGCGGGAGGCCCCTACGAGCAGTACTTC. Translation: CSARGNLAGGPYEQYF.

This clonotype was counted ten times or more. The chain joins TRBV2 to TRBJ1-2, with 9 nucleotides matching TRBD1. The CDR3 is made up of 14 amino acids. CDR1 SNHLY and CDR2 FYNNEI come from the germline V gene. V lost 4 bases and J lost 8; bases outside the gene matches: 8. The CDR3 nucleotides read TGTGCCAGCAGTGTTCAACAGGGGGCGGTGGGCTACACCTTC. Residues: CASSVQQGAVGYTF.

There are many counts of this clonotype. The germline gene is not matched at one end of the junction; a read error may be the cause. The J gene is TRBJ2-1, the V gene TRBV7-7; 8 bases align to TRBD2. There are 15 residues in the CDR3. Looked up from germline, CDR1 is SSHAT and CDR2 is FNYEAQ (reference sequence). CDR3: CASSPAGVPGNEQFF. For the CDR3, the DNA is TGTGCTAGCAGCCCAGCGGGAGTCCCGGGCAATGAGCAGTTCTTC. The variable domain in full, with the rest retrieved from reference TRBV7-7 and TRBJ2-1, is GAGVSQSPRYKVTKRGQDVTLRCDPISSHATLYWYQQALGQGPEFLTYFNYEAQPDKSGLPSDRFSAERPEGSISTLTIQRTEQRDSAMYRCASSPAGVPGNEQFFGPGTRLTVL.

This clonotype was seen ten or more times. V is TRBV2 and J is TRBJ1-5; the D is unclear. The CDR3 has 12 amino acids. The germline CDR1 and CDR2 sequences are SNHLY and FYNNEI. The germline V and J ends were trimmed by 6 bases and 11 bases, with 14 bases remaining between them. CDR3 DNA sequence: TGTGCCAGCAGGGGTACAGTTCGGGCCCAGCATTTT. Its translation is CASRGTVRAQHF.

This clonotype occurred many times. The J gene is TRBJ1-2, the V gene TRBV6-1, with TRBD1 matching 7 bases. Trimming cost V 6 bases and J 3 bases; bases outside gene matches: 7. Germline assignment: CDR1 MNHNS and CDR2 SASEGT. The CDR3 runs 14 residues. CDR3 sequence: CASSRGGADYGYTF. The CDR3 region has the DNA TGTGCCAGCAGCAGGGGGGGCGCCGACTATGGCTACACCTTC.

As to this clonotype: A much larger clone lies one base from this, so it may be a read error. V usage is TRBV5-1 and J usage is TRBJ1-2; TRBD1 agrees at 7 bases. V gave up 7 bases and J gave up 4 bases; unmatched junction bases: 7. CDR1 SGHRS and CDR2 YFSETQ come from the germline V gene. The CDR3 has 13 residues. The CDR3 DNA reads TGCGCCAGCGGCCCAAGACAGGGCTATGGCTACACCTTC. Residues: CASGPRQGYGYTF.